These 26 T cell receptor beta chains share one sample of origin, sequenced in a study of T cell repertoires in cytomegalovirus infection. TCRdb recomputed calls from the reads with MiXCR, one row per CDR3 protein. This repertoire shows some 700,000 distinct CDR3 sequences, less than 40% found once; its top ten account for about 2.8%. The sample consisted of PBMCs. Every receptor here comes from a human donor in good health (CMV status not recorded). Some clones in this sample may be carry-over from other donors' samples.

This sequence joins TRBV6-6 and TRBJ2-7; the D is unclear. CDR1 MNHNY and CDR2 SVGAGI come from the germline V gene (reference sequence). The CDR3 is 13 amino acids. The V end lost 2 bases, the J end lost 1 base, and 6 bases lay between the germline ends. CDR3 DNA: TGTGCCAGCAGTTACGTAGGATCCTACGAGCAGTACTTC. Protein: CASSYVGSYEQYF.

This clonotype has only a few counts. CDR3 residues: CATRTGGGTYNEQFF. The DNA of the CDR3 is TGTGCCACCAGGACGGGGGGAGGGACCTACAATGAGCAGTTCTTC. The chain joins TRBV24-1 to TRBJ2-1; 7 bases match TRBD2. The CDR3 runs 15 residues. With V trimmed by 7 bases and J by 2 bases, 7 bases remained unmatched. Germline CDR1 reads KGHDR; CDR2 reads SFDVKD.

Comment on this clonotype: A junction end diverges from the germline sequence, so it may reflect a read error. The chain combines TRBV7-2 with TRBJ2-5; D remains ambiguous. Germline V gene lookup returns CDR1 SGHTA and CDR2 FQGNSA. This CDR3 region has 13 residues. CDR3 region: CSSSRAVLETQYF. In nucleotides, the CDR3 is TGTTCCAGCAGCCGGGCCGTTTTGGAGACCCAGTACTTC.

Comments on this clonotype: The conserved closing phenylalanine or tryptophan is absent in this CDR3, likely reflecting a read error. The limits of the CDR3 on the DNA are not certain, so only TCRdb's listed CDR3 is given. The CDR3: CASSLGLAPYNEQLL. The chain couples TRBV7-2 to TRBJ2-1; the table assigns TRBD1, which was not confirmed against the DNA. The CDR3 numbers 15 amino acids, ends counted. Looked up from germline, CDR1 is SGHTA and CDR2 is FQGNSA.

In the case of this clonotype: The CDR3 ends on some other residue instead of the conserved phenylalanine or tryptophan, so this is likely a read error. The genes are TRBV25-1 and TRBJ1-1; 8 nucleotides match TRBD1. The CDR3 sequence is 12 residues long. The J segment lost 6 bases and the V segment lost 5 bases, leaving 2 bases of the junction unmatched. Germline CDR1 is MGHDK and CDR2 is SYGVNS. CDR3 sequence (DNA): TGTGCCAGCAGTCCAGGGGGCCCTGAAGCTTTCTTG. Translating it yields CASSPGGPEAFL.

The chain combines TRBV4-2 with TRBJ2-3; 11 bases are shared with TRBD2. CDR1 is LGHNA and CDR2 is YNFKEQ in the germline V gene. The length of the CDR3 is 16 residues. Trimming took 2 bases from V and 2 from J; bases not matched to a gene: 3. CDR3 in DNA: TGTGCCAGCAGCCAACAACTAGCGGGGGCCACAGATACGCAGTATTTT. Its protein is CASSQQLAGATDTQYF.

The chain links TRBV14 to TRBJ2-7, with 8 bases identical to TRBD1. Germline CDR1 and CDR2: SGHDN and FVKESK. V shed 5 bases and J 3 bases; nucleotides not matched to a gene: 9. The length of the CDR3 is 15 residues. The CDR3 loop reads CASSVEGQGNYEQYF. CDR3 coding DNA: TGTGCCAGCAGCGTCGAAGGACAGGGAAACTACGAGCAGTACTTC.

The CDR3 nucleotides are TGCGCCAGCAGTCAATCCGGGCAGGGGGTCCCGCCTTCCTACGAGCAGTACTTC. Residues: CASSQSGQGVPPSYEQYF. V and J are TRBV23-1 and TRBJ2-7, with TRBD1 matching 7 bases. TRBV23-1 is annotated as an ORF whose role is uncertain. V gave up 0 bases and J gave up 1 base; unmatched junction bases: 12. This CDR3 comprises 18 residues.

J is TRBJ2-1 and V is TRBV28; the D is unclear. Germline V CDR1 and CDR2: MDHEN, SYDVKM. The length of the CDR3 is 16 residues. Trimming cost V 4 bases and J 12 bases, with 25 bases left between them. The CDR3 here is CASSSPMVELPLVQFF. DNA of the CDR3: TGTGCCAGCAGTTCCCCAATGGTCGAGTTACCGTTAGTGCAGTTCTTC.

This clonotype was detected ten times or more. This chain connects TRBV7-9 to TRBJ1-4; D is ambiguous. V lost 5 bases and J lost 7, with 14 bases in between. This CDR3 comprises 14 residues. Germline V gene data show CDR1 as SEHNR and CDR2 as FQNEAQ (reference sequence). Written as DNA, the CDR3 is TGTGCCAGCAGCCATATGGCCCGCGGTGAAAAACTGTTTTTT. Amino acids: CASSHMARGEKLFF.

This chain connects TRBV30 to TRBJ1-6; D gene uncertain. Germline CDR1 GTSNPN, CDR2 SVGIG (reference sequence). Trimming removed 2 bases from V and 7 bases from J, with 15 bases in between. This CDR3 comprises 15 residues. Here the CDR3 DNA reads TGTGCCTGGAGTATGACGGGCAGGTTCAATTCACCCCTCCACTTT. Translated, it gives CAWSMTGRFNSPLHF.

This clonotype was counted between two and nine times. This chain connects TRBV7-2 to TRBJ2-1, with D tentatively TRBD1 (6 bases). Germline CDR1 and CDR2: SGHTA and FQGNSA. This CDR3 region has 14 residues. V was cut by 5 bases and J by 9 bases, with 17 bases left in between. The CDR3 is CASSTSTGLGEQFF. The CDR3, as DNA: TGTGCCAGCAGCACCTCGACAGGCCTCGGTGAGCAGTTCTTC.

This clonotype was seen at least ten times. This rearrangement joins TRBV6-1 to TRBJ2-1, with D unclear. Trimming removed 6 bases at V and 0 bases at J, with 15 bases between. The CDR3 consists of 16 residues. Per germline, CDR1 MNHNS and CDR2 SASEGT. The CDR3 sequence is CASSPLTVASYNEQFF. The CDR3 DNA is TGTGCCAGCAGCCCCCTTACAGTTGCCTCCTACAATGAGCAGTTCTTC.

This clonotype came up a few times. The CDR3 spells CASSVSRTADTEAFF. In nucleotides, the CDR3 is TGTGCCAGCAGTGTATCCAGGACAGCGGACACTGAAGCTTTCTTT. This sequence joins TRBV2 and TRBJ1-1; D is possibly TRBD1 (6 bases). V lost 4 bases to trimming and J lost 3 bases, with 15 bases between them. CDR3 length equals 15 residues. The germline gives CDR1 SNHLY, CDR2 FYNNEI.

CDR3 loop: CASSQVGVSLTGELFF. CDR3 bases: TGTGCCAGCAGCCAAGTGGGGGTCAGCTTAACCGGGGAGCTGTTTTTT. The V and J genes are TRBV14 and TRBJ2-2; D might be TRBD1 or TRBD2, each matching 5 bases. CDR3 length: 16 residues. V was cut by 1 base and J by 5 bases, with 14 bases left in between. Looked up from germline, CDR1 is SGHDN and CDR2 is FVKESK.

This clonotype was found many times. The chain couples TRBV6-1 to TRBJ2-5; a possible D gene is TRBD2 (6 bases). V was clipped by 4 bases and J by 1 base, with 19 bases between them. The CDR3 consists of 17 residues. Germline V lookup: CDR1 MNHNS, CDR2 SASEGT. Here the CDR3 reads CASSGALKLAPQETQYF. CDR3 in DNA: TGTGCCAGCAGTGGAGCCCTAAAACTAGCCCCCCAAGAGACCCAGTACTTC.

The chain uses TRBV28 and TRBJ2-3; D is ambiguous. Trimming shortened V by 6 bases and J by 2 bases, and 12 bases separated the two germline ends. The CDR3 has 14 residues. From germline, CDR1 is MDHEN and CDR2 SYDVKM. The CDR3 coding sequence is TGTGCCAGCAGCATCTACCCCATCACAGATACGCAGTATTTT. It specifies CASSIYPITDTQYF.

The V call is TRBV29-1, the J call TRBJ2-1; possibly TRBD2 for D (6 bases). This CDR3 is built from 15 residues. Between the trimmed V and J ends, which lost 7 bases and 1 base, there was a span of 17 bases. From germline, CDR1 is SQVTM and CDR2 ANQGSEA. The CDR3 reads CSARPRLDSYNEQFF. The CDR3 DNA sequence: TGCAGCGCTCGCCCCAGACTAGATTCCTACAATGAGCAGTTCTTC.

The chain joins TRBV20-1 to TRBJ2-7, with D unresolved. CDR1 is DFQATT, CDR2 SNEGSKA, per germline (reference sequence). The CDR3 spans 15 residues. Trimming left V 3 bases short and J 1 base short, with 16 bases between. CDR3 sequence: CSASPPISYSYEQYF. The DNA for the CDR3 is TGCAGTGCTAGTCCACCCATCTCTTATTCCTACGAGCAGTACTTC.

This clonotype has more than one count but fewer than ten. V and J are TRBV28 and TRBJ2-1, with a weak D call TRBD1 (5 bases). V lost 6 bases and J lost 0, with 12 bases in between. CDR1 and CDR2 from the germline V gene are MDHEN and SYDVKM. The CDR3 has 15 residues. This CDR3 is CASSEQEFSYNEQFF. In DNA form, the CDR3 reads TGTGCCAGCAGCGAACAGGAATTCTCCTACAATGAGCAGTTCTTC. The full variable domain, completed using reference TRBV28 and TRBJ2-1, is DVKVTQSSRYLVKRTGEKVFLECVQDMDHENMFWYRQDPGLGLRLIYFSYDVKMKEKGDIPEGYSVSREKKERFSLILESASTNQTSMYLCASSEQEFSYNEQFFGPGTRLTVL.

The genes are TRBV6-6 and TRBJ2-7, with 10 bases matching TRBD1. Losses at the gene ends were 10 bases for V and 4 bases for J; bases not matched to a gene: 13. Germline V lookup: CDR1 MNHNY, CDR2 SVGAGI (reference sequence). CDR3 length equals 15 residues. CDR3 coding DNA: TGTGCCACCACGAGGTCGGGACAGGGGCGGTACGAGCAGTACTTC. Its protein is CATTRSGQGRYEQYF.

About this clonotype: A read error may account for a junction end that differs from germline. The V call is TRBV19, the J call TRBJ2-2; D gene unclear. The CDR3 spans 14 residues. Germline CDR1 LNHDA, CDR2 SQIVND (reference sequence). CDR3 nucleotide sequence: TGTGTCAGTAAGAGAGGCGGGAACACCGGGGAGCTGTTTTTT. It codes for CVSKRGGNTGELFF.

This clonotype was detected a few times. The rearrangement uses TRBV5-6 and TRBJ1-5; weak D call: TRBD1 (6 bases). Germline V lookup: CDR1 SGHDT, CDR2 YYEEEE. Trimming pared 4 bases from V and 2 bases from J, leaving 19 bases between. The CDR3 has 17 residues. CDR3 residues: CASSLHGGSARNQPQHF. The CDR3 DNA reads as TGTGCCAGCAGCCTCCATGGGGGCAGCGCTCGCAATCAGCCCCAGCATTTT.

The sample holds one count of this clonotype. The V and J genes are TRBV9 and TRBJ2-1; no clear D. CDR3 length: 12 residues. The V end was cut by 3 bases, the J end by 10 bases, with 11 bases between. Germline V lookup: CDR1 SGDLS, CDR2 YYNGEE. Here the CDR3 DNA reads TGTGCCAGCAGCGCCAACTCCTGGGAGCAGTTCTTC. It encodes CASSANSWEQFF.

The chain is built from TRBV27 and TRBJ1-2; D is uncertain. Germline CDR1 MNHEY, CDR2 SMNVEV (reference sequence). The CDR3 covers 12 residues. Deletions cut 6 bases from V and 4 bases from J, with 9 bases between. The CDR3 DNA follows: TGTGCCAGCAGGGGAGGGTTCTATGGCTACACCTTC. Translating gives CASRGGFYGYTF.

The chain employs TRBV12-3 or TRBV12-4 and TRBJ2-3; 11 positions agree with TRBD2. Losses at the gene ends were 6 bases for V and 7 bases for J; bases not matched to a gene: 9. The CDR3 runs 15 residues. The chain's CDR3 is CASSLLAGDPNTQYF. CDR3 coding DNA: TGTGCCAGCAGCCTACTAGCGGGAGACCCAAATACGCAGTATTTT.